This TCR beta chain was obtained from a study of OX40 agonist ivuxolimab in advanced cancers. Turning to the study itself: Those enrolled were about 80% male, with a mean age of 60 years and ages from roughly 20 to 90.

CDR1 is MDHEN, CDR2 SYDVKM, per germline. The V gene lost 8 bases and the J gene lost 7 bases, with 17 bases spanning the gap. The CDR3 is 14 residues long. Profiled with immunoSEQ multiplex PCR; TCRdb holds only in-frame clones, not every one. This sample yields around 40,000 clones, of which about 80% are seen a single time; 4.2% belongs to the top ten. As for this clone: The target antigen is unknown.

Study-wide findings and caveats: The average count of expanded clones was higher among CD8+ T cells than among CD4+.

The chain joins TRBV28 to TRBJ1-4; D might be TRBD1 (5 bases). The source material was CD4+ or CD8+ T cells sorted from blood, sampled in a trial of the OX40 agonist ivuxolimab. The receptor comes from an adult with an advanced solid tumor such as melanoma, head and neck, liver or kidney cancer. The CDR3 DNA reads TGTGCCAGCGGATCTCCGGGACTAACTGAAAAACTGTTTTTT. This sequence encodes CASGSPGLTEKLFF.